This TCR beta chain was recovered during a study of T-cell memory formation after mild COVID-19. Study as a whole: The study found TCR clusters largely donor specific.

Notes on the study in general: Mainly CM and EM harbored the contracting CD4+ clones; mainly EMRA harbored the CD8+ ones.

TCRdb used MiXCR to reprocess the 5' RACE reads, holding one entry per CDR3 protein. Of just over 350,000 distinct CDR3 sequences detected, approximately 15% appear once; the ten largest clones hold 20% to 25%. Regarding this clonotype: The antigen is not known.

The clonotype originates from a man aged 18 to 35 who had mild COVID-19 (a few samples of this study predate the infection). Cell type and time point are not known. Input material: PBMCs or a T cell subset sorted from them (not recorded which).

CDR3 sequence (DNA): TGTGCCAGCAGTGAGGGCTGGGCTGGACGGATGAATTCACCCCTCCACTTT. Translated: CASSEGWAGRMNSPLHF. The chain employs TRBV2 and TRBJ1-6; D remains unclear. V lost 3 bases, J lost 7 bases, and 19 bases lay in between. The CDR3 is 17 amino acids. Germline V CDR1 and CDR2: SNHLY, FYNNEI.